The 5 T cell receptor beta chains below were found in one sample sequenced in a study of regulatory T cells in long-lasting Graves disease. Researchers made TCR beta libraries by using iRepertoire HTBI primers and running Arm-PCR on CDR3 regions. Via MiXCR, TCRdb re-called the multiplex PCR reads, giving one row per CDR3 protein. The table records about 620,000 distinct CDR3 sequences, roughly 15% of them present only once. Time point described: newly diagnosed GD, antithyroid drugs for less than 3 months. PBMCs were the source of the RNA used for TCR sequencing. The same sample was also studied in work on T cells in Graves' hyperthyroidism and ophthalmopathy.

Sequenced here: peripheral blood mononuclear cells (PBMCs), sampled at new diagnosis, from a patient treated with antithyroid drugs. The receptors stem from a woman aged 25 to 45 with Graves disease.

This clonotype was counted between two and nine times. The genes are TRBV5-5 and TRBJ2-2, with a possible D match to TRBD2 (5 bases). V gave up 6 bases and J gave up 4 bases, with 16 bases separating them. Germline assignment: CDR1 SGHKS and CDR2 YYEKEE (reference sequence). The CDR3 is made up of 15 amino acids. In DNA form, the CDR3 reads TGTGCCAGCATCGCGGACTTACTAGGCACCGGGGAGCTGTTTTTT. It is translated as CASIADLLGTGELFF.

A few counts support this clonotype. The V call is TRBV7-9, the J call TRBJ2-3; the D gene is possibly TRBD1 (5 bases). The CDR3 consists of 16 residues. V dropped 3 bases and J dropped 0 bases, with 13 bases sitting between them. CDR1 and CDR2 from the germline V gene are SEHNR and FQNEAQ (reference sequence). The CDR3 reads CASSFRPGMSTDTQYF. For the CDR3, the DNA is TGTGCCAGCAGCTTCAGGCCAGGGATGAGCACAGATACGCAGTATTTT. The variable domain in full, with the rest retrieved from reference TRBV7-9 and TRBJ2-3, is DTGVSQNPRHKITKRGQNVTFRCDPISEHNRLYWYRQTLGQGPEFLTYFQNEAQLEKSRLLSDRFSAERPKGSFSTLEIQRTEQGDSAMYLCASSFRPGMSTDTQYFGPGTRLTVL.

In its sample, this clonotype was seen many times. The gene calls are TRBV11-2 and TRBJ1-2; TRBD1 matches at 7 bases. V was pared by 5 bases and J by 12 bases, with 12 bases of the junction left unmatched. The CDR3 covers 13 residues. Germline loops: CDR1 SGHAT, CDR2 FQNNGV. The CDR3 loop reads CASSKPGQTFHTF. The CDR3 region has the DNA TGTGCCAGCAGCAAACCGGGACAGACATTCCACACCTTC.

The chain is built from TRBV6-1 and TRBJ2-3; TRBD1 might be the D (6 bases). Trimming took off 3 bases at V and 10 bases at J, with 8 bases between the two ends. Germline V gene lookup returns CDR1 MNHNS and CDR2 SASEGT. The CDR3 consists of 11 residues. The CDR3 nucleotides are TGTGCCAGCAGTGAGTGGGGGCCGCAGTATTTT. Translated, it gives CASSEWGPQYF.

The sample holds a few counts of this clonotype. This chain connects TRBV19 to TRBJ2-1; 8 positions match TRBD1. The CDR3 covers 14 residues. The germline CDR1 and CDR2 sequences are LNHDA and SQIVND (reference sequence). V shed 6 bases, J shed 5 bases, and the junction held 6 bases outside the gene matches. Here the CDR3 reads CASRVQGAHNEQFF. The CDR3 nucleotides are TGTGCCAGTAGGGTCCAGGGGGCGCACAATGAGCAGTTCTTC. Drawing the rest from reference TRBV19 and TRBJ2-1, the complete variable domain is DGGITQSPKYLFRKEGQNVTLSCEQNLNHDAMYWYRQDPGQGLRLIYYSQIVNDFQKGDIAEGYSVSREKKESFPLTVTSAQKNPTAFYLCASRVQGAHNEQFFGPGTRLTVL.